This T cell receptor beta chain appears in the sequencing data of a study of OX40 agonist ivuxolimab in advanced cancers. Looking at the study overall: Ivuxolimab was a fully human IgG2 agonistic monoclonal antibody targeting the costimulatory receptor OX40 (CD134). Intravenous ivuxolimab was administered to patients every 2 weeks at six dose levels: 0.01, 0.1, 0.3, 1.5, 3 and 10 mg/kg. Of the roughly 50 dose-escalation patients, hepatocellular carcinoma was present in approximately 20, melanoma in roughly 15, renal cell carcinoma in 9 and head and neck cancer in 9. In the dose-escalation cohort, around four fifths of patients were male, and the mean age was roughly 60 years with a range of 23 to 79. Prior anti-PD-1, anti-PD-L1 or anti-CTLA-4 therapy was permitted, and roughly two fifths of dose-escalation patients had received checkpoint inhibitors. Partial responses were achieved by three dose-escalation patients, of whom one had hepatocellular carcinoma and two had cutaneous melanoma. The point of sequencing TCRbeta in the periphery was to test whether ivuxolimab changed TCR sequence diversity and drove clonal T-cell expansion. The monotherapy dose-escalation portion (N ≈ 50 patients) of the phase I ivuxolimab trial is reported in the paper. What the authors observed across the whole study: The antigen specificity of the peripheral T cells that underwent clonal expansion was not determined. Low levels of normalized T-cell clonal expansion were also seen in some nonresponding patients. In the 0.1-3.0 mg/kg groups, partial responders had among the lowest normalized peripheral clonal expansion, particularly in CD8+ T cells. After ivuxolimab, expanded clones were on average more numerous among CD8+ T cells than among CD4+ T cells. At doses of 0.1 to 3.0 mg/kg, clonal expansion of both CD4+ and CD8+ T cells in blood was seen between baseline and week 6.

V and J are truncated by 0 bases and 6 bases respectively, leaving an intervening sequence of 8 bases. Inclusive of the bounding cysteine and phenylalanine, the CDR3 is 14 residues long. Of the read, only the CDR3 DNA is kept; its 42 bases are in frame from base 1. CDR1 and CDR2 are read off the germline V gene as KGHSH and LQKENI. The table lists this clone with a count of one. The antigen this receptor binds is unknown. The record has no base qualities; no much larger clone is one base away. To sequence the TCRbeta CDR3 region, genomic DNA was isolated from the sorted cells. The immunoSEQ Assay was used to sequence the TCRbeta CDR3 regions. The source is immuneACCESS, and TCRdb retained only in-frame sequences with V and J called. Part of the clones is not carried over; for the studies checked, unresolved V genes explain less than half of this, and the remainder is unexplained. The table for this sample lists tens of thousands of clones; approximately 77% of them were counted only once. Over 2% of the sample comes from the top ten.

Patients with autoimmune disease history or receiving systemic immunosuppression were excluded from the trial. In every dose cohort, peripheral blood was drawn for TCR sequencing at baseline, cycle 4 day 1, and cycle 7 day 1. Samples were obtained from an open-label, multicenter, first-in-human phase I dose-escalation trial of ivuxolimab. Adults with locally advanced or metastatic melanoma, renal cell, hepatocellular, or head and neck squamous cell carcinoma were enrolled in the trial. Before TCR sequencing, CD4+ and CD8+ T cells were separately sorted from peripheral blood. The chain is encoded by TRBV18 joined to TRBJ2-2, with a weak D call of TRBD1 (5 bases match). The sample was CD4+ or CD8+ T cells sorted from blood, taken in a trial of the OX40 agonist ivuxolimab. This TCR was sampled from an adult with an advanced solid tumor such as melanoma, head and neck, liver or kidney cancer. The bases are TGTGCCAGCTCACCACCATGGGGCCCCGGGGAGCTGTTTTTT. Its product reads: CASSPPWGPGELFF.